This T cell receptor (beta chain) was sequenced in a study of cytomegalovirus exposure and HLA in healthy donors. Notes on the study in general: In vitro, three CMV-associated chains proved specific for CMV antigens. Some public TCRs appeared in many individuals, while most sequences were rare. Cytomegalovirus association was listed for under 200 TCR beta chains. High sensitivity and specificity were reportedly achieved when the classifier diagnosed cytomegalovirus status.

Looked up from germline, CDR1 is MNHEY and CDR2 is SMNVEV (reference sequence). Trimming removed 6 bases at V and 2 bases at J, with 13 bases between. The CDR3 is 14 residues long. A remark on this clone: Its target is not known.

Sequenced by immunoSEQ multiplex PCR; TCRdb stores in-frame clones only, minus some. The sample has under 300,000 clones, around 87% seen once. This receptor was identified in a woman under 30 in good health and CMV-seronegative. Sequences were obtained from PBMCs. V gene TRBV27 combines with J gene TRBJ1-2; a possible D gene is TRBD1 (5 bases). The DNA for the CDR3 is TGTGCCAGCAGACGGGGGGTGTGGAACTATGGCTACACCTTC. Protein: CASRRGVWNYGYTF.